The sequence of this T cell receptor beta chain was determined in a study of OX40 agonist ivuxolimab in advanced cancers. Study at large: A diagnosis of hepatocellular carcinoma, melanoma, renal cell or head and neck cancer was present in dose-escalation patients. There were three patients with partial responses, one having hepatocellular carcinoma and two cutaneous melanoma.

General study points: There was clonal expansion of CD4+ and CD8+ blood T cells by week 6 at 0.1 to 3.0 mg/kg. Specificity for antigen went undetermined in the expanded peripheral T cells.

Per germline, CDR1 SEHNR and CDR2 FQNEAQ (reference sequence). The length of the CDR3 is 12 residues. V lost 4 bases and J 8 bases, leaving 11 bases between the germline ends. A word on this clone: Its antigen is not identified.

Sequencing used immunoSEQ multiplex PCR; TCRdb keeps in-frame clones, though not all of them. This sample yields approximately 70,000 clones, of which more than 70% are seen a single time; 6.9% belongs to the top ten. Sequenced here: CD4+ or CD8+ T cells sorted from blood, sampled in a trial of the OX40 agonist ivuxolimab. This sequence joins TRBV7-9 and TRBJ1-2; no reliable D call. The origin of this receptor is an adult with an advanced solid tumor such as melanoma, head and neck, liver or kidney cancer. CDR3 sequence: CASSSGVGGYTF. CDR3 in DNA: TGTGCCAGCAGCTCCGGAGTGGGAGGCTACACCTTC.